This T cell receptor (beta chain) was captured in a study of blood T cell repertoires in COVID-19. The wider study: Samples came from the United States, Italy and Spain, spanning acute and convalescent COVID-19. PBMCs, B-cell-depleted T cells, or T cells were the source of the cDNA or gDNA that made up the material.

Per the authors' pipeline: The assay estimated nucleated cells by amplifying reference gene primers. The assay was immunoSEQ multiplex PCR, and TCRdb's table has in-frame clones only and misses some. V, J and clone size are those of that table, while D and trimming were read from the DNA. The sample lists about 240,000 clones; 70% to 90% were seen once. Germline CDR1 and CDR2: MRHNA and SNTAGT. The CDR3 is 12 residues long. Trimming took off 2 bases at V and 11 bases at J, with 12 bases between the two ends. J is TRBJ1-1 and V is TRBV6-4; D not certain. Sequencing used peripheral blood. This TCR was sampled from a woman in her 70s with active or convalescent COVID-19. The CDR3 spells CASSDPSARAFF. DNA for the CDR3: TGTGCCAGCAGTGACCCTTCCGCTCGGGCTTTCTTT.